These 5 T cell receptor beta chains came from one sample sequenced in a study of OX40 agonist ivuxolimab in advanced cancers. The method was immunoSEQ multiplex PCR; TCRdb's version includes in-frame clones alone and lacks a portion of them. The table lists approximately 44,000 clones, 86% of them singletons, with 13% in the top ten. Sample: CD4+ or CD8+ T cells sorted from blood, taken in a trial of the OX40 agonist ivuxolimab. All receptors derive from an adult with an advanced solid tumor such as melanoma, head and neck, liver or kidney cancer.

The rearrangement uses TRBV10-3 and TRBJ2-1; D tentatively fits TRBD1 or TRBD2 (5 bases each). Germline-derived CDR1 and CDR2 are ENHRY and SYGVKD. The germline V and J ends were trimmed by 0 bases and 6 bases, with 9 bases remaining between them. This CDR3 is built from 14 residues. CDR3 in amino acids: CAISESGTANEQFF. The CDR3 DNA follows: TGTGCCATCAGTGAGTCAGGGACGGCCAATGAGCAGTTCTTC.

The chain has TRBV14 and TRBJ2-2; D uncertain. The CDR3 sequence is 13 residues long. Deletions cut 2 bases from V and 1 base from J, with 2 bases between. Germline assignment: CDR1 SGHDN and CDR2 FVKESK. In DNA form, the CDR3 reads TGTGCCAGCAGCCAACTGAACACCGGGGAGCTGTTTTTT. This translates into CASSQLNTGELFF.

The V and J genes are TRBV6-5 and TRBJ1-1; D is undetermined. From germline, CDR1 is MNHEY and CDR2 SVGAGI. V dropped 9 bases and J dropped 5 bases, with 10 bases sitting between them. This CDR3 has 11 amino acids. The CDR3 DNA is TGTGCCAGTCCCCGTGGGACTGAAGCTTTCTTT. Its translation: CASPRGTEAFF.

This clone was seen a single time. The CDR3 sequence is CASSLLTKTQYF. The DNA for the CDR3 is TGTGCCAGCAGCTTACTAACGAAGACCCAGTACTTC. The chain is built from TRBV7-6 and TRBJ2-5; D unclear. Per the germline V gene, CDR1 is SGHVS and CDR2 is FNYEAQ. This CDR3 is built from 12 residues. With 2 bases removed from V and 6 bases from J, the gap between germline ends came to 7 bases.

This clone was observed a few times. V gene TRBV11-3 combines with J gene TRBJ1-2; no clear D gene. CDR1 SGHNT and CDR2 YENEEA come from the germline V gene. The V end was cut by 5 bases, the J end by 0 bases, with 13 bases between. The CDR3 spans 15 residues. The CDR3 DNA reads as TGTGCCAGCAGCCGCACTCGAGCCGCTAACTATGGCTACACCTTC. It codes for CASSRTRAANYGYTF.